This T cell receptor (beta chain) comes out of a study of neurological immune-mediated disorders. The CDR3 is made up of 16 amino acids. In germline, CDR1 is MDHEN, CDR2 SYDVKM. V shed 0 bases, J shed 5 bases, and the junction held 7 bases outside the gene matches. By 5'RACE with 10-nucleotide random UMIs, the cDNA was made. Every sequencing run gave over 200 million TCR-beta sequences, taken from 15-18 subjects. TCRdb ran MiXCR on the 5' RACE reads and lists one entry per CDR3 protein. The data hold about 45,000 distinct CDR3 sequences, with approximately 15% observed a single time. As to time point: longitudinal time-point 3. The study drew its healthy controls from blood bank volunteers in Maryland, USA.

The clonotype was recovered from a man aged 25-40 years in good health. Material for sequencing was PBMCs. The chain links TRBV28 to TRBJ2-5; 9 positions agree with TRBD2. The CDR3 spells CASSLWRGGVRETQYF. CDR3 in DNA: TGTGCCAGCAGTTTATGGCGGGGGGGGGTTCGGGAGACCCAGTACTTC. Drawing the rest from reference TRBV28 and TRBJ2-5, the complete variable domain is DVKVTQSSRYLVKRTGEKVFLECVQDMDHENMFWYRQDPGLGLRLIYFSYDVKMKEKGDIPEGYSVSREKKERFSLILESASTNQTSMYLCASSLWRGGVRETQYFGPGTRLLVL.